This paragraph reports one T cell receptor beta chain. The antigen is unknown. The sample belongs to a study of vaccination and CD4 T cells after COVID-19. As for treatment: roughly 11-day PBMC culture with coronavirus spike peptide pools or control peptides (ViraFEST assay). CDR3 size: 15 residues. The V segment lost 0 bases and the J segment 8 bases; nucleotides outside the gene matches: 11. The germline CDR1 and CDR2 sequences are GTSNPN and SVGIG (reference sequence). Sequenced with the Oncomine TCR Beta short-read assay was DNA taken from cultured CD4+ T cells. TCRdb recomputed calls from the PCR reads with MiXCR, one row per CDR3 protein. The data show 15,000 to 17,000 distinct CDR3 sequences, about 40% seen once.

The receptor comes from a human donor with COVID-19. Sequencing input: cultured CD4+ T cells from blood. The V gene is TRBV30, the J gene TRBJ1-2; 8 bases align to TRBD1. CDR3 coding DNA: TGTGCCTGGAGTGTCTCAGGGGGCGCGGAGCGGGGCTACACCTTC. It is translated as CAWSVSGGAERGYTF.